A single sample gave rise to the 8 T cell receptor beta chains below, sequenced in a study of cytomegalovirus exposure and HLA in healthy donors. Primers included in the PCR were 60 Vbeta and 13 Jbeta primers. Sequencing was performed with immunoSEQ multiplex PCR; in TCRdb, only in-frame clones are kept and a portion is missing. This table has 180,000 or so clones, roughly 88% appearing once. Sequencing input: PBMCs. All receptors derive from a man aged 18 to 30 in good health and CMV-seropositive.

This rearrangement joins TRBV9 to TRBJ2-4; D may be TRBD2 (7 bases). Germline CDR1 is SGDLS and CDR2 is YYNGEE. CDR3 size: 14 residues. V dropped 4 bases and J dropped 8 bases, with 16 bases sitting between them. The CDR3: CASSSRGRGDIQYF. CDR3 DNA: TGTGCCAGCAGCTCCAGGGGCCGGGGGGACATTCAGTACTTC. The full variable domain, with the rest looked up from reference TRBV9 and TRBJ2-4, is DSGVTQTPKHLITATGQRVTLRCSPRSGDLSVYWYQQSLDQGLQFLIQYYNGEERAKGNILERFSAQQFPDLHSELNLSSLELGDSALYFCASSSRGRGDIQYFGAGTRLSVL.

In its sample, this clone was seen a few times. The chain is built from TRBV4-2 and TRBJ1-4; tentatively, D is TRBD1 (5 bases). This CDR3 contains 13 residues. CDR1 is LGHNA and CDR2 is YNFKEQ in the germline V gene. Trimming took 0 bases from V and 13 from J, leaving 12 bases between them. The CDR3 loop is CASSQDRARGLFF. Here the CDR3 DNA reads TGTGCCAGCAGCCAAGACAGGGCAAGAGGACTGTTTTTT.

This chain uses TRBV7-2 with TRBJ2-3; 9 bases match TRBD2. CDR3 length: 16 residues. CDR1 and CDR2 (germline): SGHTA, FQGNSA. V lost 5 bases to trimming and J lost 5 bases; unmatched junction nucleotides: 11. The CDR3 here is CASSPLGGGVLDTQYF. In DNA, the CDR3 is TGTGCCAGCAGCCCTCTCGGCGGGGGGGTGTTAGATACGCAGTATTTT.

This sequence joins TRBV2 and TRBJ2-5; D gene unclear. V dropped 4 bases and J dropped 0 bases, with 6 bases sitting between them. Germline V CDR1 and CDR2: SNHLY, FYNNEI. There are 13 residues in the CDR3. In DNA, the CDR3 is TGTGCCAGCAGTGGGAGCCACCAAGAGACCCAGTACTTC. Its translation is CASSGSHQETQYF. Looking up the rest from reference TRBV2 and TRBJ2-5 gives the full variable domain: EPEVTQTPSHQVTQMGQEVILRCVPISNHLYFYWYRQILGQKVEFLVSFYNNEISEKSEIFDDQFSVERPDGSNFTLKIRSTKLEDSAMYFCASSGSHQETQYFGPGTRLLVL.

This chain's CDR3 is CATSRDRGQLSNQPQHF. CDR3 bases: TGTGCCACCAGCAGAGATCGAGGTCAGCTTAGCAATCAGCCCCAGCATTTT. The chain joins TRBV15 to TRBJ1-5; no clear D. This CDR3 is built from 17 residues. From germline, CDR1 is LNHNV and CDR2 YYDKDF (reference sequence). The ends were cut back, 0 bases at V and 0 bases at J, with 12 bases in the middle.

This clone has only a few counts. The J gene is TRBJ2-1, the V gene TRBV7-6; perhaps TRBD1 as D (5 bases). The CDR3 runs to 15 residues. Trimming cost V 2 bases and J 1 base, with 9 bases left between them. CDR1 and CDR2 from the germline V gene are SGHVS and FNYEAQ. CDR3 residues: CASSLPQGSYNEQFF. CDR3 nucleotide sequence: TGTGCCAGCAGCTTACCGCAGGGTTCCTACAATGAGCAGTTCTTC.

This CDR3 reads CASSRRDGGNQPQHF. CDR3 bases: TGTGCCAGCAGTCGCCGGGACGGGGGAAATCAGCCCCAGCATTTT. The V gene is TRBV28, the J gene TRBJ1-5; D might be TRBD1 (5 bases). Germline V gene data show CDR1 as MDHEN and CDR2 as SYDVKM. This CDR3 is 15 amino acids long. The V end was cut by 5 bases, the J end by 4 bases, with 15 bases between. Full variable domain (rest looked up from reference TRBV28 and TRBJ1-5): DVKVTQSSRYLVKRTGEKVFLECVQDMDHENMFWYRQDPGLGLRLIYFSYDVKMKEKGDIPEGYSVSREKKERFSLILESASTNQTSMYLCASSRRDGGNQPQHFGDGTRLSIL.

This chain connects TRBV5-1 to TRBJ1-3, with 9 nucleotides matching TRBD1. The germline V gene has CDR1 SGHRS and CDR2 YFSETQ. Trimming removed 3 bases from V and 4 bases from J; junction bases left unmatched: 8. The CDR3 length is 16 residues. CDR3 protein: CASSSLQGARGNTIYF. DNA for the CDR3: TGCGCCAGCAGCTCCCTACAGGGGGCTAGGGGAAACACCATATATTTT.